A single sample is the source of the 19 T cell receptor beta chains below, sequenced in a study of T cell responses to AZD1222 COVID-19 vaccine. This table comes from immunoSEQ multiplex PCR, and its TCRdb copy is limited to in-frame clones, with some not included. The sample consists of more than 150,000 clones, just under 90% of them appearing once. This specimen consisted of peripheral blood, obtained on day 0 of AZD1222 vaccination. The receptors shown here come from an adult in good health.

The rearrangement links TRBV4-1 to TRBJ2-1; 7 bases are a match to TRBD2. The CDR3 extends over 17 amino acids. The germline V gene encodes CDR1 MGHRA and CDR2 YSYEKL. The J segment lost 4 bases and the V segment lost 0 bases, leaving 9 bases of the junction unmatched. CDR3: CASSQEGGSGVYNEQFF. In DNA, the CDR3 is TGCGCCAGCAGCCAAGAGGGGGGGAGCGGGGTGTACAATGAGCAGTTCTTC.

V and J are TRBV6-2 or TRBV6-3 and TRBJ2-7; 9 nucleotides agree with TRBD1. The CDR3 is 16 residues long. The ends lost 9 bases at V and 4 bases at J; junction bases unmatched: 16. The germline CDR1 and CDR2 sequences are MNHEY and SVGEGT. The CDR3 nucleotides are TGTGCCAGTAATTACCCCCTCGGACAGGGGATGTACGAGCAGTACTTC. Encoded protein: CASNYPLGQGMYEQYF.

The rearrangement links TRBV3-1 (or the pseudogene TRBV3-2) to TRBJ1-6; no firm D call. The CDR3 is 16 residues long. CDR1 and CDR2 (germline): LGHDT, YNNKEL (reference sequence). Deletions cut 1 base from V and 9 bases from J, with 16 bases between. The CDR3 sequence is CASSQGIGEVGSPLHF. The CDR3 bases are TGTGCCAGCAGCCAAGGTATCGGGGAGGTTGGTTCACCCCTCCACTTT.

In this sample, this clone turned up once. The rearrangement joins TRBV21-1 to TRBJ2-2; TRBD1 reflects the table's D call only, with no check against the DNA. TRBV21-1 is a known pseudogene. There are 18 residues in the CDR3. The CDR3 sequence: CASSKAFNRGRNTGELFF. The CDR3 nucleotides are TGTGCCAGCAGCAAAGCGTTTAACAGGGGGCGGAACACCGGGGAGCTGTTTTTT.

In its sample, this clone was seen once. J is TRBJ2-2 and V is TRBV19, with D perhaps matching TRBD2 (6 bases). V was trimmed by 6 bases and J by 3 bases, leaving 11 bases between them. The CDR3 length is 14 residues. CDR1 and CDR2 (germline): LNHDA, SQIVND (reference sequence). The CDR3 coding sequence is TGTGCCAGTAGCACGACTAGGTACACCGGGGAGCTGTTTTTT. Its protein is CASSTTRYTGELFF.

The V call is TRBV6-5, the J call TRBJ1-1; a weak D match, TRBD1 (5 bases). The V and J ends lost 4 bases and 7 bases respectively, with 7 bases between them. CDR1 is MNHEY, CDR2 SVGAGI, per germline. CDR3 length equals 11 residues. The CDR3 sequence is CASSWGSEAFF. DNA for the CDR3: TGTGCCAGCAGTTGGGGGAGTGAAGCTTTCTTT.

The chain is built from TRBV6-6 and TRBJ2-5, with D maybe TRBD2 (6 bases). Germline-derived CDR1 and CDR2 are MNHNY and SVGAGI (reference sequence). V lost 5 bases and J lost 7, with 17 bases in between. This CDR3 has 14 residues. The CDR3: CASSTDQIGRTQYF. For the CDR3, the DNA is TGTGCCAGCAGTACGGACCAAATCGGGAGGACCCAGTACTTC.

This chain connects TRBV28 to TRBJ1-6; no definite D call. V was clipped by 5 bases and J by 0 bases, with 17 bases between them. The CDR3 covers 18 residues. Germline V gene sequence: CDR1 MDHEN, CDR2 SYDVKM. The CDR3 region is CASSPPESGSSYNSPLHF. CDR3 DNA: TGTGCCAGCAGTCCCCCGGAGTCGGGGAGCTCCTATAATTCACCCCTCCACTTT.

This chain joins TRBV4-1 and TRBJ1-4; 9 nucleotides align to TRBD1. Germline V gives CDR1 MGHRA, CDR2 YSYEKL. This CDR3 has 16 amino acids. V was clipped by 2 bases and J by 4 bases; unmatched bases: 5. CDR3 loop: CASSQSPGQGNEKLFF. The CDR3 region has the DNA TGCGCCAGCAGCCAAAGCCCGGGACAGGGTAATGAAAAACTGTTTTTT.

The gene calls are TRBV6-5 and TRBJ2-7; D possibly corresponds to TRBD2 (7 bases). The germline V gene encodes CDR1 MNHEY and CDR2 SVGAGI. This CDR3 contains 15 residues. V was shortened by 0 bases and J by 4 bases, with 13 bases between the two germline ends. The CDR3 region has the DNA TGTGCCAGCAGTTACTCGGGGGGGCTAAGGTACGAGCAGTACTTC. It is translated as CASSYSGGLRYEQYF.

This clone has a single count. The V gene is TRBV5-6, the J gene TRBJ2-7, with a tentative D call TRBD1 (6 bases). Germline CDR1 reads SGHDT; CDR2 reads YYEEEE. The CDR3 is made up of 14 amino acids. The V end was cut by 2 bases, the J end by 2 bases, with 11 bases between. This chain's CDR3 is CASSLTGLTYEQYF. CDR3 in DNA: TGTGCCAGCAGCTTAACAGGGCTCACCTACGAGCAGTACTTC.

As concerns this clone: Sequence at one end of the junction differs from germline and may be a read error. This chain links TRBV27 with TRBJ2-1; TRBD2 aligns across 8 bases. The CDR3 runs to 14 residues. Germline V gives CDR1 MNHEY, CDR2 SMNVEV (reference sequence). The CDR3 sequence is CASSISGPGGEQFF. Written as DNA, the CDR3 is TGTGCCAGCAGTATATCGGGACCGGGGGGGGAGCAGTTCTTC.

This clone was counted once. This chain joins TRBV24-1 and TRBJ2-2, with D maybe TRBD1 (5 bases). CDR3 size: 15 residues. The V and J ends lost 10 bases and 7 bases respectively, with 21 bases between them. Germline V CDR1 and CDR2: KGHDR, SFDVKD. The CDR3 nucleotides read TGTGCCACAGGGGATACAAGGCCCCAGGGCGGGGAGCTGTTTTTT. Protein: CATGDTRPQGGELFF.

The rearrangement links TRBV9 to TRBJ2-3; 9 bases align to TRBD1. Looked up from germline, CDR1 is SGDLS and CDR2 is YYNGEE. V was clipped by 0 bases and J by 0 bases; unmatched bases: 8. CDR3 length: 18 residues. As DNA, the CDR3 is TGTGCCAGCAGCGTAGGTTCCGGGACAGGGATAAGCACAGATACGCAGTATTTT. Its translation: CASSVGSGTGISTDTQYF.

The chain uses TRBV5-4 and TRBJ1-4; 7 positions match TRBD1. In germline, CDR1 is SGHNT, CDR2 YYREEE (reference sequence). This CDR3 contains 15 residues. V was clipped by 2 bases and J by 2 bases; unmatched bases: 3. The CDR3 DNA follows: TGTGCCAGCAGCTTTGAAGGGGGCACTAATGAAAAACTGTTTTTT. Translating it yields CASSFEGGTNEKLFF.

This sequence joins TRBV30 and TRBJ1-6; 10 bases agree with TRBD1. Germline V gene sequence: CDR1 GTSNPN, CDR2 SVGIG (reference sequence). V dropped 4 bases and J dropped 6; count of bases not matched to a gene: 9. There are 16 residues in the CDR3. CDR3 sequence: CAWIMGQGKSNSPLHF. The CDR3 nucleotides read TGTGCCTGGATTATGGGACAGGGGAAGTCTAATTCACCCCTCCACTTT.

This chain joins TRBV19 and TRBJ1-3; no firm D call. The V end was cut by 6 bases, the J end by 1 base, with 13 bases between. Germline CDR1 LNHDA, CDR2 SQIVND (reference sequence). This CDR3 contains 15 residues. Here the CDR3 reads CASSRPGQSGNTIYF. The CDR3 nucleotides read TGTGCCAGTAGCCGCCCCGGGCAGTCTGGAAACACCATATATTTT.

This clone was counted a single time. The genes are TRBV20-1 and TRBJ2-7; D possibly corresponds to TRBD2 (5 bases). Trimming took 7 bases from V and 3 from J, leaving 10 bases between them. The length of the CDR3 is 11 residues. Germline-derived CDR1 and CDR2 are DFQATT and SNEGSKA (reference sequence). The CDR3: CSVGSNYEQYF. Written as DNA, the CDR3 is TGCAGTGTAGGGAGTAACTACGAGCAGTACTTC.

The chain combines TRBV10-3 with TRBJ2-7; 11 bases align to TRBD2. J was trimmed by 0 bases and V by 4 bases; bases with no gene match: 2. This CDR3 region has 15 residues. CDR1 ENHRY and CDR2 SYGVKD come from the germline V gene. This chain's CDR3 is CAISGGTSGSYEQYF. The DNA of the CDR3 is TGTGCCATCAGTGGGGGGACTAGCGGCTCCTACGAGCAGTACTTC.